The sequence of this TCR beta chain was determined in a study of cytomegalovirus exposure and HLA in healthy donors. Study outcomes and limitations: Most subjects' HLA-A and HLA-B alleles were reportedly predicted from TCR beta sequences. Later work showed greater clonal expansion in HLA-associated TCR beta chains than in equally common others.

Of note for this clone: Its antigen is unidentified.

This CDR3 comprises 14 residues. V shed 2 bases and J 6 bases; nucleotides not matched to a gene: 4. Germline lookup yields CDR1 KGHSH and CDR2 LQKENI. Participants comprised healthy donors of bone marrow. PCR involved 60 Vbeta and 13 Jbeta primers. Clones were read by immunoSEQ multiplex PCR, and TCRdb kept only the in-frame ones, dropping some. The sample yields about 150,000 clones, roughly 80% seen once. The sequence derives from a man aged 18 to 30 in good health and CMV-seropositive. Sequencing was carried out using PBMCs. The chain combines TRBV18 with TRBJ2-3; 8 bases agree with TRBD2. CDR3 amino acids: CASSPKGTRDTQYF. CDR3 coding DNA: TGTGCCAGCTCACCAAAGGGGACTAGGGATACGCAGTATTTT.